The next 22 T cell receptor beta chains were all read from a single sample in a study of OX40 agonist ivuxolimab in advanced cancers. Here immunoSEQ multiplex PCR was the method, and the copy in TCRdb shows in-frame clones only, minus some. Of fewer than 85,000 clones in the sample, roughly 80% were seen once. The sequencing here drew on CD4+ or CD8+ T cells sorted from blood, taken in a trial of the OX40 agonist ivuxolimab. These receptor sequences come from an adult with an advanced solid tumor such as melanoma, head and neck, liver or kidney cancer.

CDR3 coding DNA: TGTGCCAGCAGCGTAGGTGGACAGGTCGATCAGCCCCAGCATTTT. This sequence encodes CASSVGGQVDQPQHF. This sequence joins TRBV9 and TRBJ1-5; 7 nucleotides align to TRBD1. V lost 0 bases and J lost 5; bases outside the gene matches: 5. Germline CDR1 is SGDLS and CDR2 is YYNGEE. This CDR3 region has 15 residues. The variable domain in full, with the rest retrieved from reference TRBV9 and TRBJ1-5, is DSGVTQTPKHLITATGQRVTLRCSPRSGDLSVYWYQQSLDQGLQFLIQYYNGEERAKGNILERFSAQQFPDLHSELNLSSLELGDSALYFCASSVGGQVDQPQHFGDGTRLSIL.

V is TRBV19 and J is TRBJ2-1, with 12 bases identical to TRBD2. In germline, CDR1 is LNHDA, CDR2 SQIVND (reference sequence). Trimming took 2 bases from V and 4 from J; bases not matched to a gene: 3. This CDR3 is 16 amino acids long. CDR3 bases: TGTGCCAGTAGTATAAAACTAGCGGGGGGATACAATGAGCAGTTCTTC. Translating it yields CASSIKLAGGYNEQFF.

As DNA, the CDR3 is TGTGCCAGCAGCGTGAGAGGTAGTGGGACCGCCGCCTACAATGAGCAGTTCTTC. This codes for CASSVRGSGTAAYNEQFF. V usage is TRBV9 and J usage is TRBJ2-1; D assignment may be TRBD1 or TRBD2 (5 bases each). CDR1 and CDR2 from the germline V gene are SGDLS and YYNGEE. This CDR3 spans 18 amino acids. V was shortened by 2 bases and J by 2 bases, with 20 bases between the two germline ends.

This clone appeared a single time. The chain carries TRBV6-4 and TRBJ2-7; 8 positions agree with TRBD1. The germline CDR1 and CDR2 sequences are MRHNA and SNTAGT. The CDR3 is 13 amino acids. J lost 4 bases, V lost 7 bases, and 6 bases had no gene match. In DNA form, the CDR3 reads TGTGCCAGCACCAGGGACAGGCTTTACGAGCAGTACTTC. Protein: CASTRDRLYEQYF.

The V and J genes are TRBV7-3 and TRBJ2-2; TRBD2 agrees at 7 bases. The V gene end was trimmed by 4 bases and the J gene end by 5 bases; junction bases not matched to a gene: 7. Germline V CDR1 and CDR2: SGHTA, FQGTGA. The CDR3 length is 15 residues. The CDR3 region is CASSYITGGTGELFF. CDR3 coding DNA: TGTGCCAGCAGCTACATAACCGGGGGGACCGGGGAGCTGTTTTTT.

This chain links TRBV21-1 with TRBJ1-1; TRBD1, the D gene given by the table, was not confirmed from the DNA. TRBV21-1 is recorded as a pseudogene. CDR3 length: 19 residues. This chain's CDR3 is CASSKSYRGGLWMNTEAFF. CDR3 in DNA: TGTGCCAGCAGCAAATCTTACAGGGGAGGTTTGTGGATGAACACTGAAGCTTTCTTT.

The rearrangement links TRBV6-1 to TRBJ1-1, with 9 nucleotides matching TRBD1. The CDR3 has 16 amino acids. V shed 4 bases, J shed 2 bases, and the junction held 8 bases outside the gene matches. CDR1 is MNHNS and CDR2 is SASEGT in the germline V gene. The CDR3 spells CASSAIPQGANTEAFF. The CDR3 DNA sequence: TGTGCCAGCAGTGCTATCCCACAGGGGGCCAACACTGAAGCTTTCTTT.

This chain connects TRBV9 to TRBJ1-3, with TRBD1 matching 8 bases. The trim removed 3 bases at V and 0 bases at J, leaving 8 bases unmatched. The CDR3 is made up of 17 amino acids. CDR1 SGDLS and CDR2 YYNGEE come from the germline V gene. CDR3 coding DNA: TGTGCCAGCAGCGCCATAGGACAGGGTCCCTCTGGAAACACCATATATTTT. Protein: CASSAIGQGPSGNTIYF.

This rearrangement joins TRBV29-1 to TRBJ2-7, with 7 positions matching TRBD1. Germline V lookup: CDR1 SQVTM, CDR2 ANQGSEA. The V segment lost 2 bases and the J segment 6 bases; nucleotides outside the gene matches: 7. The CDR3 spans 13 residues. CDR3 sequence: CSVESVTGFEQYF. As DNA, the CDR3 is TGCAGCGTTGAATCTGTGACAGGGTTCGAGCAGTACTTC.

This rearrangement joins TRBV15 to TRBJ1-1; D gene unclear. This CDR3 comprises 15 residues. From germline, CDR1 is LNHNV and CDR2 YYDKDF (reference sequence). V lost 5 bases and J lost 0, with 13 bases in between. Here the CDR3 reads CATSPPPDMNTEAFF. The CDR3, as DNA: TGTGCCACCAGCCCCCCCCCAGACATGAACACTGAAGCTTTCTTT.

The chain links TRBV6-6 to TRBJ1-2; TRBD1 might be the D (6 bases). CDR1 is MNHNY, CDR2 SVGAGI, per germline (reference sequence). The length of the CDR3 is 14 residues. Deletions cut 10 bases from V and 7 bases from J, with 22 bases between. CDR3: CATYPGGGVRGYTF. Written as DNA, the CDR3 is TGTGCCACCTACCCCGGGGGGGGCGTTCGTGGCTACACCTTC.

The rearrangement joins TRBV19 to TRBJ2-4, with 8 nucleotides matching TRBD2. V was pared by 5 bases and J by 1 base, with 7 bases of the junction left unmatched. Germline lookup yields CDR1 LNHDA and CDR2 SQIVND (reference sequence). The CDR3 is 16 residues long. CDR3 sequence (DNA): TGTGCCAGTAGTCCGGGGGGGCTACCGGCCAAAAACATTCAGTACTTC. The encoded protein is CASSPGGLPAKNIQYF. The complete variable domain, with remaining parts taken from reference TRBV19 and TRBJ2-4, reads DGGITQSPKYLFRKEGQNVTLSCEQNLNHDAMYWYRQDPGQGLRLIYYSQIVNDFQKGDIAEGYSVSREKKESFPLTVTSAQKNPTAFYLCASSPGGLPAKNIQYFGAGTRLSVL.

The chain combines TRBV7-2 with TRBJ1-2; D gene ambiguous. V dropped 1 base and J dropped 7 bases, with 4 bases sitting between them. CDR3 size: 11 residues. Germline V lookup: CDR1 SGHTA, CDR2 FQGNSA. The CDR3 reads CASSLEIGYTF. CDR3 DNA: TGTGCCAGCAGCTTAGAAATTGGCTACACCTTC. Full variable domain (missing parts from reference TRBV7-2 and TRBJ1-2): GAGVSQSPSNKVTEKGKDVELRCDPISGHTALYWYRQSLGQGLEFLIYFQGNSAPDKSGLPSDRFSAERTGGSVSTLTIQRTQQEDSAVYLCASSLEIGYTFGSGTRLTVV.

The chain is built from TRBV18 and TRBJ1-6; perhaps TRBD1 as D (6 bases). Trimming pared 3 bases from V and 8 bases from J, leaving 11 bases between. CDR3 length: 14 amino acids. Per germline, CDR1 KGHSH and CDR2 LQKENI. CDR3 sequence: CASSPTGTDSPLHF. For the CDR3, the DNA is TGTGCCAGCTCACCTACAGGGACGGATTCACCCCTCCACTTT.

The chain links TRBV29-1 to TRBJ1-1; unclear D gene. This CDR3 is built from 12 residues. V gave up 7 bases and J gave up 0 bases, with 9 bases separating them. CDR1 and CDR2 from the germline V gene are SQVTM and ANQGSEA. The CDR3 is CSGGWMNTEAFF. CDR3 nucleotides: TGCAGCGGAGGATGGATGAACACTGAAGCTTTCTTT.

The chain couples TRBV7-9 to TRBJ1-4, with D perhaps TRBD1 (6 bases). In germline, CDR1 is SEHNR, CDR2 FQNEAQ (reference sequence). The length of the CDR3 is 15 residues. V dropped 5 bases and J dropped 2 bases, with 12 bases sitting between them. In DNA, the CDR3 is TGTGCCAGCAGCATCAACAGGGTCACTAATGAAAAACTGTTTTTT. It specifies CASSINRVTNEKLFF.

This sequence joins TRBV5-1 and TRBJ1-4, with TRBD1 matching over 10 bases. This CDR3 contains 15 residues. V shed 4 bases and J 8 bases; nucleotides not matched to a gene: 8. CDR1 is SGHRS and CDR2 is YFSETQ in the germline V gene. Here the CDR3 reads CASSAAGTGAEKLFF. DNA of the CDR3: TGCGCCAGCAGCGCCGCCGGGACAGGGGCCGAAAAACTGTTTTTT.

This chain uses TRBV19 with TRBJ1-2; 9 nucleotides align to TRBD1. This CDR3 has 16 amino acids. Germline assignment: CDR1 LNHDA and CDR2 SQIVND (reference sequence). After removal of 8 bases from V and 2 bases from J, the junction contained 12 bases not matched to a gene. The CDR3 DNA sequence: TGTGCCAGTTGGGATCCGGGACAGGGCCCAAACTATGGCTACACCTTC. It codes for CASWDPGQGPNYGYTF.

The rearrangement joins TRBV6-1 to TRBJ1-1; D uncertain. CDR3 length: 15 amino acids. CDR1 and CDR2 from the germline V gene are MNHNS and SASEGT. Trimming took off 1 base at V and 1 base at J, with 10 bases between the two ends. The CDR3 region is CASSEGFQWNTEAFF. The DNA for the CDR3 is TGTGCCAGCAGTGAAGGGTTTCAGTGGAACACTGAAGCTTTCTTT.

The chain carries TRBV19 and TRBJ2-2; perhaps D is TRBD1 or TRBD2 (6 bases each). In germline, CDR1 is LNHDA, CDR2 SQIVND (reference sequence). V was clipped by 1 base and J by 5 bases, with 14 bases between them. This CDR3 has 16 amino acids. This CDR3 reads CASSIGGALRTGELFF. CDR3 coding DNA: TGTGCCAGTAGTATAGGGGGGGCCCTGCGGACCGGGGAGCTGTTTTTT.

V usage is TRBV5-1 and J usage is TRBJ1-2; tentative D call: TRBD1 (6 bases). This CDR3 has 13 amino acids. Germline V lookup: CDR1 SGHRS, CDR2 YFSETQ. V lost 5 bases, J lost 4 bases, and 12 bases lay in between. The CDR3 protein is CASSRQVTYGYTF. The CDR3 DNA sequence: TGCGCCAGCAGTCGACAGGTGACCTATGGCTACACCTTC. The complete variable domain, with remaining parts taken from reference TRBV5-1 and TRBJ1-2, reads KAGVTQTPRYLIKTRGQQVTLSCSPISGHRSVSWYQQTPGQGLQFLFEYFSETQRNKGNFPGRFSGRQFSNSRSEMNVSTLELGDSALYLCASSRQVTYGYTFGSGTRLTVV.

The chain uses TRBV7-9 and TRBJ1-2; D remains unclear. Trimming shortened V by 3 bases and J by 5 bases, and 7 bases separated the two germline ends. This CDR3 contains 12 residues. Germline V CDR1 and CDR2: SEHNR, FQNEAQ (reference sequence). In DNA, the CDR3 is TGTGCCAGCAGCTTTGAGGAGTATGGCTACACCTTC. It yields the protein CASSFEEYGYTF.